A single sample gave rise to the 13 T cell receptor beta chains below, sequenced in a study of long-term antiretroviral therapy in people with HIV. The authors ran the immunoSEQ assay, v3.0, at survey level. Some clones are missing from TCRdb's copy, which holds only in-frame ones; the method was immunoSEQ multiplex PCR. The table includes approximately 35,000 clones, 97% detected once. The material sequenced was unsorted PBMCs, taken 6.9 years after starting antiretroviral therapy. These receptors were taken from a man aged 25-45 years with HIV.

V gene TRBV5-1 combines with J gene TRBJ2-1, with 8 bases identical to TRBD2. The CDR3 sequence is 17 residues long. The ends lost 5 bases at V and 7 bases at J; junction bases unmatched: 17. The V gene's germline CDR1 is SGHRS and CDR2 YFSETQ. CDR3 residues: CASSLASGLVVGNEQFF. The CDR3 DNA is TGCGCCAGCAGTCTCGCCTCGGGACTAGTGGTTGGGAATGAGCAGTTCTTC.

The chain recombines TRBV28 with TRBJ1-2; D is uncertain. The V end was cut by 6 bases, the J end by 5 bases, with 19 bases between. This CDR3 region has 15 residues. CDR1 is MDHEN and CDR2 is SYDVKM in the germline V gene. The CDR3, as DNA: TGTGCCAGCAGCTTCCGTATACCCGGACGGTATGGCTACACCTTC. It translates to CASSFRIPGRYGYTF.

The V call is TRBV19, the J call TRBJ2-7; 7 positions agree with TRBD2. Germline V lookup: CDR1 LNHDA, CDR2 SQIVND (reference sequence). Trimming took 4 bases from V and 6 from J; bases not matched to a gene: 9. The CDR3 spans 14 residues. CDR3 in DNA: TGTGCCAGTAGTAGTCGAGGGAGGGGTGCCGAGCAGTACTTC. It is translated as CASSSRGRGAEQYF.

V and J are TRBV13 and TRBJ2-1, with 10 bases lining up with TRBD2. V lost 5 bases to trimming and J lost 5 bases; unmatched junction nucleotides: 6. The CDR3 is 15 amino acids. Germline V gene sequence: CDR1 PRHDT, CDR2 FYEKMQ (reference sequence). The CDR3 DNA follows: TGTGCCAGCAGCCCACGGACTAGCGGAAACAATGAGCAGTTCTTC. It encodes CASSPRTSGNNEQFF.

The rearrangement joins TRBV28 to TRBJ2-7; 8 nucleotides align to TRBD2. After removal of 5 bases from V and 0 bases from J, the junction contained 15 bases not matched to a gene. CDR1 and CDR2 from the germline V gene are MDHEN and SYDVKM. The CDR3 is made up of 18 amino acids. CDR3 bases: TGTGCCAGCAGTACCGAGGTTTTTAGCGGGACCTTCTCCTACGAGCAGTACTTC. Translated: CASSTEVFSGTFSYEQYF. The full variable domain, its missing parts supplied by reference TRBV28 and TRBJ2-7, is DVKVTQSSRYLVKRTGEKVFLECVQDMDHENMFWYRQDPGLGLRLIYFSYDVKMKEKGDIPEGYSVSREKKERFSLILESASTNQTSMYLCASSTEVFSGTFSYEQYFGPGTRLTVT.

This rearrangement joins TRBV4-2 to TRBJ2-3, with D perhaps assigned TRBD1 or TRBD2 (5 bases each). Trimming removed 0 bases at V and 6 bases at J, with 19 bases between. This CDR3 region has 17 residues. Germline V lookup: CDR1 LGHNA, CDR2 YNFKEQ. The CDR3 DNA is TGTGCCAGCAGCCAAGATCCCCCAGGGACGCACCGGGATACGCAGTATTTT. It is translated as CASSQDPPGTHRDTQYF.

The CDR3: CASSLSVAETQYF. The CDR3 DNA reads TGTGCCAGCAGTTTGAGTGTAGCGGAGACCCAGTACTTC. The chain has TRBV6-5 and TRBJ2-5, with D possibly being TRBD2 (5 bases). This CDR3 spans 13 amino acids. Per the germline V gene, CDR1 is MNHEY and CDR2 is SVGAGI. Trimming took 4 bases from V and 5 from J, leaving 11 bases between them.

V usage is TRBV30 and J usage is TRBJ1-5; D not resolved. The CDR3 sequence is 14 residues long. Trimming took 0 bases from V and 2 from J, leaving 8 bases between them. Per the germline V gene, CDR1 is GTSNPN and CDR2 is SVGIG (reference sequence). CDR3 DNA: TGTGCCTGGAGTGTGGGAACGGGCAATCAGCCCCAGCATTTT. Protein sequence: CAWSVGTGNQPQHF.

The genes are TRBV7-9 and TRBJ2-5, with 10 bases identical to TRBD1. Germline lookup yields CDR1 SEHNR and CDR2 FQNEAQ (reference sequence). Trimming at V came to 5 bases and at J to 5 bases, leaving 5 bases not matched to a gene. The CDR3 is 14 amino acids. Here the CDR3 reads CASSRDRGGETQYF. In nucleotides, the CDR3 is TGTGCCAGCAGCCGGGACAGGGGCGGGGAGACCCAGTACTTC.

The chain couples TRBV18 to TRBJ2-2; D unclear. In germline, CDR1 is KGHSH, CDR2 LQKENI. V lost 4 bases and J 1 base, leaving 7 bases between the germline ends. This CDR3 spans 14 amino acids. The CDR3: CASSLTLNTGELFF. The CDR3 DNA reads TGTGCCAGCTCACTCACTCTGAACACCGGGGAGCTGTTTTTT.

In DNA form, the CDR3 reads TGTGCCAGCAGCCAGGGAGGACAGGCAGATACGCAGTATTTT. This translates into CASSQGGQADTQYF. The rearrangement links TRBV7-6 to TRBJ2-3, with a possible D match to TRBD1 (7 bases). The V end was cut by 5 bases, the J end by 4 bases, with 13 bases between. The CDR3 totals 14 residues. Germline lookup yields CDR1 SGHVS and CDR2 FNYEAQ.

The V gene is TRBV6-5, the J gene TRBJ1-1, with D uncertain. This CDR3 contains 13 residues. The ends were cut back, 8 bases at V and 1 base at J, with 11 bases in the middle. Germline CDR1 is MNHEY and CDR2 is SVGAGI. The CDR3 DNA follows: TGTGCCAGCGGGCGACGGTGGAACACTGAAGCTTTCTTT. The encoded protein is CASGRRWNTEAFF.

This chain connects TRBV27 to TRBJ1-5, with D maybe TRBD1 (5 bases). The germline V and J ends were trimmed by 9 bases and 7 bases, with 10 bases remaining between them. Per germline, CDR1 MNHEY and CDR2 SMNVEV (reference sequence). This CDR3 contains 11 residues. CDR3 in DNA: TGTGCCAGTGGGGGAGTACAGCCCCAGCATTTT. Translating gives CASGGVQPQHF.